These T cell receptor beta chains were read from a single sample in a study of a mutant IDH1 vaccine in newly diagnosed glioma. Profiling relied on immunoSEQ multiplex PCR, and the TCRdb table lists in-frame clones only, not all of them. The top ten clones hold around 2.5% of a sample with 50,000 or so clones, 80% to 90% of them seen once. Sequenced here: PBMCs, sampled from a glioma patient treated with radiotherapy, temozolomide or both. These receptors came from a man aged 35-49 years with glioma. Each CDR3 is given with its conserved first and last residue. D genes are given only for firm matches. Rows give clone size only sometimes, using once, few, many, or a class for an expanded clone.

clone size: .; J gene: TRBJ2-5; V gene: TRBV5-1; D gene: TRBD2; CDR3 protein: CASSGGLAGRETQYF; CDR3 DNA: TGCGCCAGCAGCGGGGGACTAGCGGGTCGAGAGACCCAGTACTTC
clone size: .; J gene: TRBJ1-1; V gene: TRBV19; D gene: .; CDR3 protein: CASSIPQGRGAFF; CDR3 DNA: TGTGCCAGTAGTATCCCCCAGGGGAGGGGGGCTTTCTTT
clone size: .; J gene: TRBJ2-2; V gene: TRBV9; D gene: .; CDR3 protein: CASSVTHGNTGELFF; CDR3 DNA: TGTGCCAGCAGCGTAACTCACGGGAACACCGGGGAGCTGTTTTTT
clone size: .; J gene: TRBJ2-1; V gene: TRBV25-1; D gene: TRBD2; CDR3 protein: CASSDVTGGSSYNEQFF; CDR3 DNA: TGTGCCAGCAGTGATGTCACGGGAGGAAGCTCCTACAATGAGCAGTTCTTC
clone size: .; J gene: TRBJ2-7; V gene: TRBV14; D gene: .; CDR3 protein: CASSPSRGLPYEQYF; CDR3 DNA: TGTGCCAGCAGCCCATCTCGGGGGCTTCCCTACGAGCAGTACTTC
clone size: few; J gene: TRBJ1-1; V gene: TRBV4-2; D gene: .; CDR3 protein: CASSHARQNTEAFF; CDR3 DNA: TGTGCCAGCAGCCACGCTCGACAGAACACTGAAGCTTTCTTT
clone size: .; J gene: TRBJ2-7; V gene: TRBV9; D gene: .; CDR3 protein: CASGTPFEQYF; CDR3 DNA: TGTGCCAGTGGGACTCCCTTCGAGCAGTACTTC
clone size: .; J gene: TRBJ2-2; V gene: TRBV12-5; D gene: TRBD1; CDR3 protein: CASGPGTVIGDTGELFF; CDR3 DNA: TGTGCTAGTGGTCCCGGGACAGTTATTGGGGACACCGGGGAGCTGTTTTTT
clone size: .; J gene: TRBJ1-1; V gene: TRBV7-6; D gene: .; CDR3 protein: CASTSGLNTEAFF; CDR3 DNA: TGTGCCAGCACCTCGGGGTTGAACACTGAAGCTTTCTTT
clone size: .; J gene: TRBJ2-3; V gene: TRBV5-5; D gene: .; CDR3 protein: CASSLSPATGPYTDTQYF; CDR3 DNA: TGTGCCAGCAGCTTATCCCCCGCAACAGGGCCCTACACAGATACGCAGTATTTT
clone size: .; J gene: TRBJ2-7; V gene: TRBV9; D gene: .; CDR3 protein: CASSVGLAVSEQYF; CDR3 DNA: TGTGCCAGCAGCGTAGGGCTAGCAGTTAGCGAGCAGTACTTC
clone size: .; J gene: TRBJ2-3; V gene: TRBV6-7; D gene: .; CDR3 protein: CASSYRERAVTDTQYF; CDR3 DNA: TGTGCCAGCAGTTACAGAGAACGGGCTGTCACAGATACGCAGTATTTT
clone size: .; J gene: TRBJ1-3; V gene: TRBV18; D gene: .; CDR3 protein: CASSPDGNTIYF; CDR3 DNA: TGTGCCAGCTCACCGGATGGAAACACCATATATTTT